This T cell receptor (beta chain) was profiled in a study of blood T cell repertoires in COVID-19. This clone occurred a few times. Sequencing used immunoSEQ multiplex PCR; TCRdb keeps in-frame clones, though not all of them. The sample shows approximately 260,000 clones, around 85% of them seen only once. Participants were placed into cohorts based on the clinical history they reported. CDR3 size: 13 residues. After removal of 6 bases from V and 4 bases from J, the junction contained 1 base not matched to a gene. The TCR was taken from a woman aged 40 to 50 with acute COVID-19. This chain uses TRBV12-3 or TRBV12-4 with TRBJ1-1; 11 bases line up with TRBD1. Sequencing was carried out using PBMCs or T cells enriched from blood (not recorded which). This CDR3 reads CASRDRGPTEAFF. The CDR3 nucleotides read TGTGCCAGCAGGGACAGGGGGCCCACTGAAGCTTTCTTT.